Each of the 8 T cell receptor beta chains below was sequenced from the same sample in a study of control samples from healthy donors and cancer patients. Produced via immunoSEQ multiplex PCR; TCRdb's table is partial and in-frame only. The sample holds over 150,000 clones, roughly 94% seen once. The sequencing input was blood. The receptor source for this set is a man aged 40-50 years in good health.

The V call is TRBV6-5, the J call TRBJ1-4, with D tentatively TRBD1 (5 bases). Per germline, CDR1 MNHEY and CDR2 SVGAGI. This CDR3 has 15 residues. V was clipped by 6 bases and J by 7 bases, with 18 bases between them. The CDR3 region is CASRPLDSLGEKLFF. The CDR3 DNA reads TGTGCCAGCAGACCACTAGACAGTCTGGGTGAAAAACTGTTTTTT.

The chain couples TRBV10-2 to TRBJ2-3, with 14 bases identical to TRBD2. This CDR3 region has 20 residues. With V trimmed by 6 bases and J by 2 bases, 16 bases remained unmatched. Germline V gene sequence: CDR1 WSHSY, CDR2 SAAADI. The CDR3 loop reads CASSQPGTSGGALFTDTQYF. CDR3 nucleotides: TGCGCCAGCAGCCAACCCGGGACTAGCGGGGGTGCACTCTTCACAGATACGCAGTATTTT.

The chain joins TRBV5-4 to TRBJ1-2; TRBD1 aligns across 8 bases. The J segment lost 2 bases and the V segment lost 4 bases, leaving 4 bases of the junction unmatched. CDR1 and CDR2 (germline): SGHNT, YYREEE (reference sequence). The CDR3 runs 14 residues. The CDR3, as DNA: TGTGCCAGCAGCCCCAGACAGGGGAACTATGGCTACACCTTC. Translated: CASSPRQGNYGYTF.

J is TRBJ1-2 and V is TRBV7-9, with D possibly matching TRBD1 (5 bases). Germline CDR1 is SEHNR and CDR2 is FQNEAQ (reference sequence). Trimming took off 1 base at V and 5 bases at J, with 5 bases between the two ends. The CDR3 covers 12 residues. The CDR3 loop is CASSLGGYGYTF. Here the CDR3 DNA reads TGTGCCAGCAGCTTAGGGGGGTATGGCTACACCTTC.

This clone came up once. The rearrangement uses TRBV6-5 and TRBJ2-7; D remains unclear. CDR1 and CDR2 (germline): MNHEY, SVGAGI. The CDR3 sequence is 12 residues long. Trimming shortened V by 4 bases and J by 6 bases, and 10 bases separated the two germline ends. The CDR3 DNA reads as TGTGCCAGCAGTTCCCTCTATTCCGAGCAGTACTTC. This encodes CASSSLYSEQYF.

This clone was picked up one time. The rearrangement joins TRBV6-5 to TRBJ1-2; possible D gene TRBD1, 6 bases. The CDR3 covers 13 residues. Trimming took 6 bases from V and 5 from J, leaving 13 bases between them. The V gene's germline CDR1 is MNHEY and CDR2 SVGAGI. The CDR3 sequence is CASSPGGLYGYTF. CDR3 sequence (DNA): TGTGCCAGCAGCCCGGGGGGGCTATATGGCTACACCTTC.

The gene calls are TRBV5-4 and TRBJ2-1; possibly TRBD1 or TRBD2 for D (6 bases each). The CDR3 has 11 residues. CDR1 is SGHNT, CDR2 YYREEE, per germline (reference sequence). Trimming left V 5 bases short and J 10 bases short, with 10 bases between. The CDR3 region has the DNA TGTGCCAGCAGTCGCGGGACAGAGCAGTTCTTC. This sequence encodes CASSRGTEQFF.

This chain uses TRBV29-1 with TRBJ1-1; TRBD1 matches 7 bases. J gave up 11 bases and V 3 bases, and 6 bases lay outside the gene matches. Germline V gene lookup returns CDR1 SQVTM and CDR2 ANQGSEA. The CDR3 is made up of 11 amino acids. This CDR3 is CSVDEGAGAFF. For the CDR3, the DNA is TGCAGCGTTGACGAGGGGGCCGGTGCTTTCTTT.